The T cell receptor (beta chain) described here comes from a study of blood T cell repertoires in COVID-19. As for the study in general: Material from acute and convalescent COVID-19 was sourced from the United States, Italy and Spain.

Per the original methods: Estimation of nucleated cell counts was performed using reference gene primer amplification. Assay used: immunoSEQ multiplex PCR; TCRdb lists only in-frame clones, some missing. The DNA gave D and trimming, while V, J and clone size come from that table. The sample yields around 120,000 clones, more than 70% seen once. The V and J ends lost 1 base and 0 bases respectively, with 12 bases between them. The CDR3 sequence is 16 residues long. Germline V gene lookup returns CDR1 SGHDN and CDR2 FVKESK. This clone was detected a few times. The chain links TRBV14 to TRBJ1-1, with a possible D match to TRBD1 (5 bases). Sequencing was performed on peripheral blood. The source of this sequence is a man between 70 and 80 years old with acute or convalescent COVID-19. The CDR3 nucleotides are TGTGCCAGCAGCCAAGCCCTGCCAGGGATGAACACTGAAGCTTTCTTT. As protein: CASSQALPGMNTEAFF.